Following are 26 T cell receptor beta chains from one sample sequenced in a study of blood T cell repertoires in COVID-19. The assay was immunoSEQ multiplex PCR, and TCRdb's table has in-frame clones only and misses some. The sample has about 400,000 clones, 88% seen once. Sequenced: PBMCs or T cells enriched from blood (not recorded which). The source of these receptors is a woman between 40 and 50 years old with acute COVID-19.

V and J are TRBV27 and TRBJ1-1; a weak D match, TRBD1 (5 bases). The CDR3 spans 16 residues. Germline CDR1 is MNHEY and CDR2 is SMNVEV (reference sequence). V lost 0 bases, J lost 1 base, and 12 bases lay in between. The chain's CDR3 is CASSLSGDGQNTEAFF. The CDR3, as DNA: TGTGCCAGCAGTTTATCGGGCGATGGACAGAACACTGAAGCTTTCTTT.

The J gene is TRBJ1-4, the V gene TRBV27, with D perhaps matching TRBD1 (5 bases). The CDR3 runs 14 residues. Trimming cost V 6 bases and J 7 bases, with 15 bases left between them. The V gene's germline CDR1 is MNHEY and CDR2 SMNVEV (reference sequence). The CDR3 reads CASRDQGSGEKLFF. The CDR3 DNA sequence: TGTGCCAGCAGAGATCAGGGTTCGGGTGAAAAACTGTTTTTT.

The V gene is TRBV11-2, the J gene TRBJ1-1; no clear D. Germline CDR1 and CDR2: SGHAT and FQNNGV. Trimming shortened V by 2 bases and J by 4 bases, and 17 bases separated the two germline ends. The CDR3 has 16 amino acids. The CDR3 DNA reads TGTGCCAGCAGCTTAACCCCCGGCCTCAGAGGCACTGAAGCTTTCTTT. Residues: CASSLTPGLRGTEAFF.

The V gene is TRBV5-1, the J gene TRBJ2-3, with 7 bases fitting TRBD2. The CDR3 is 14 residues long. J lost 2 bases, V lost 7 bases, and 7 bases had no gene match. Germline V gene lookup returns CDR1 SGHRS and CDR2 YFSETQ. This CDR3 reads CASRAGTFTDTQYF. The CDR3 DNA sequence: TGCGCCAGCCGAGCGGGGACCTTCACAGATACGCAGTATTTT.

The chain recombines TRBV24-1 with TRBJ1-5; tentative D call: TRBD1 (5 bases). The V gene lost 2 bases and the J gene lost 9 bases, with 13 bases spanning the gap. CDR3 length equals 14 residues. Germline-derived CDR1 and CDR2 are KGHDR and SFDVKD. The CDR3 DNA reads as TGTGCCACCAGTGATTCTGGGGGACTGGGGCCCCAGCATTTT. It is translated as CATSDSGGLGPQHF.

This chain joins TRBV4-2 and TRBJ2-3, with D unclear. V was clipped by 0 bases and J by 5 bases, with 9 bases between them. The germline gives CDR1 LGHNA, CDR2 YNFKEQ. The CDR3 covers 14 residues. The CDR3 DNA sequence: TGTGCCAGCAGCCAAGATTTTTTAGTAGATACGCAGTATTTT. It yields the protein CASSQDFLVDTQYF.

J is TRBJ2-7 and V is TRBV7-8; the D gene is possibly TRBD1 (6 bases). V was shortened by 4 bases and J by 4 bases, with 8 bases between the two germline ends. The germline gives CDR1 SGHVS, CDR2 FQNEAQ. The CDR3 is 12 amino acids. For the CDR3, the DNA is TGTGCCAGCAGCTCACAGGGTTACGAGCAGTACTTC. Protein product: CASSSQGYEQYF. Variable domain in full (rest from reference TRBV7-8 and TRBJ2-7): GAGVSQSPRYKVAKRGQDVALRCDPISGHVSLFWYQQALGQGPEFLTYFQNEAQLDKSGLPSDRFFAERPEGSVSTLKIQRTQQEDSAVYLCASSSQGYEQYFGPGTRLTVT.

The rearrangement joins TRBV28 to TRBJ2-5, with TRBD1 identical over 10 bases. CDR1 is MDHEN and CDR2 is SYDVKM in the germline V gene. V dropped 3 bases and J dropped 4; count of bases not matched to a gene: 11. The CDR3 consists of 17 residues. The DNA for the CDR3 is TGTGCCAGCAGTTTTTTTGAGACAGGGGGCGCCGGAGAGACCCAGTACTTC. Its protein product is CASSFFETGGAGETQYF.

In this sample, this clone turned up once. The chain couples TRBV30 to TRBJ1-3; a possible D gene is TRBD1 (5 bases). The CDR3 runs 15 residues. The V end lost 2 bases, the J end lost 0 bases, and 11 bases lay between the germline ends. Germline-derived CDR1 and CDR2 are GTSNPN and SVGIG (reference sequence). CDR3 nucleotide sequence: TGTGCCTGGAGTAGGGGTTTAGACTCTGGAAACACCATATATTTT. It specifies CAWSRGLDSGNTIYF.

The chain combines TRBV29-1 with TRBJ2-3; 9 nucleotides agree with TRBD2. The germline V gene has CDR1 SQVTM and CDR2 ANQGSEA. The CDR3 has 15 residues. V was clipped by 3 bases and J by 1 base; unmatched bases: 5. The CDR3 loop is CSVDRRGGGTDTQYF. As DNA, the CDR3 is TGCAGCGTTGACAGGCGGGGGGGCGGCACAGATACGCAGTATTTT.

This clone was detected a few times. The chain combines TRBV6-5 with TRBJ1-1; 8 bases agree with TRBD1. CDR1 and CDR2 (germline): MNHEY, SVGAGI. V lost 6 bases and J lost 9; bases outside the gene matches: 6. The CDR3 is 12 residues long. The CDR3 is CASSADRGKAFF. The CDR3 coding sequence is TGTGCCAGCAGCGCTGACAGGGGCAAAGCTTTCTTT.

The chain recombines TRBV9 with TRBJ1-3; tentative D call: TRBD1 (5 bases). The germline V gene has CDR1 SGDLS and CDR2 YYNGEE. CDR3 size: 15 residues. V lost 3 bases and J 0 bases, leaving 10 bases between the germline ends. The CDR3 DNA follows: TGTGCCAGCAGCGCGACAGTCTCCTCTGGAAACACCATATATTTT. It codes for CASSATVSSGNTIYF.

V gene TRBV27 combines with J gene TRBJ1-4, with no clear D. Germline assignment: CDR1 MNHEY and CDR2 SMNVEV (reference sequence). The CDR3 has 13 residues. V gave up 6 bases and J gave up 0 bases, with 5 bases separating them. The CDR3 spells CASSHATNEKLFF. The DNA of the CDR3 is TGTGCCAGCAGCCATGCAACTAATGAAAAACTGTTTTTT.

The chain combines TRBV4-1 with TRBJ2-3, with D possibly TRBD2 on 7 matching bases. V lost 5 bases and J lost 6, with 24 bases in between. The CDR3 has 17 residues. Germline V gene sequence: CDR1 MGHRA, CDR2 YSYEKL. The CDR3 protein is CASSRNSVGGPADTQYF. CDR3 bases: TGCGCCAGCAGCAGGAATAGCGTGGGGGGGCCCGCCGATACGCAGTATTTT.

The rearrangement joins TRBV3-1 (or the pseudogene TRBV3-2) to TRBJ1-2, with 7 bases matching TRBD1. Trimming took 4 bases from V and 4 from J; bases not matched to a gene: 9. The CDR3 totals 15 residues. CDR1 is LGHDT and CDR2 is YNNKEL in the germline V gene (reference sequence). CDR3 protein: CASSRGTEIGYGYTF. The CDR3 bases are TGTGCCAGCAGCCGGGGGACAGAGATCGGCTATGGCTACACCTTC.

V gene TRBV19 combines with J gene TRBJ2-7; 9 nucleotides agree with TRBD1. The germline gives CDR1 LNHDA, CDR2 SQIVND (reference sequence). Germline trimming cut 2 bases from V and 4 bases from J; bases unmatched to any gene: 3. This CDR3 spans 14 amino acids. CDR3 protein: CASSITGTGYEQYF. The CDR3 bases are TGTGCCAGTAGTATAACCGGGACAGGGTACGAGCAGTACTTC.

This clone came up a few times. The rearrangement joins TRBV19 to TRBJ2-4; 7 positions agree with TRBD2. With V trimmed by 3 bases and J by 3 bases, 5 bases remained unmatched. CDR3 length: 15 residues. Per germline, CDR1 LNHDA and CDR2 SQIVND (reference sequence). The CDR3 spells CASSIASGVKNIQYF. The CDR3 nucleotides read TGTGCCAGTAGTATCGCCAGCGGGGTCAAAAACATTCAGTACTTC.

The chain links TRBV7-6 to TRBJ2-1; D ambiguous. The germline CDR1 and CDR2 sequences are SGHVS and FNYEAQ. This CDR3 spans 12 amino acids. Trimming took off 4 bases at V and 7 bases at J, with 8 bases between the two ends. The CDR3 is CASSSPRNEQFF. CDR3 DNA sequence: TGTGCCAGCAGCTCGCCTAGGAATGAGCAGTTCTTC.

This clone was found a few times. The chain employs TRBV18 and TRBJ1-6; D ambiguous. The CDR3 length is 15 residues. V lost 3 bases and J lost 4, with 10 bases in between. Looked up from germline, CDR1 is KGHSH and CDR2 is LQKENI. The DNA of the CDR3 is TGTGCCAGCTCACCCGTCCCAGGTTATAATTCACCCCTCCACTTT. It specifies CASSPVPGYNSPLHF.

CDR3 sequence (DNA): TGTGCCAGCAGGTCCCCACGGGTACTAGCGGGGGGGACAGATACGCAGTATTTT. Translation gives CASRSPRVLAGGTDTQYF. The chain couples TRBV2 to TRBJ2-3; 13 nucleotides line up with TRBD2. In germline, CDR1 is SNHLY, CDR2 FYNNEI. V was clipped by 6 bases and J by 3 bases; unmatched bases: 12. The CDR3 has 18 residues.

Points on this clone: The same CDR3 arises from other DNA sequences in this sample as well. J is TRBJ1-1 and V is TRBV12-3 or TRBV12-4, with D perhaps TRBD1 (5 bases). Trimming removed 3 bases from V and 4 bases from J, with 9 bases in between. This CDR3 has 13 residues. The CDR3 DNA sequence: TGTGCCAGCAGTTTTGGGGGGTCCACTGAAGCTTTCTTT. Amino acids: CASSFGGSTEAFF.

As DNA, the CDR3 is TGTGCCAGCAGCCGCCGGCTACTTAGCGGGGGGGCCCCCTACGAGCAGTACTTC. Translated, it gives CASSRRLLSGGAPYEQYF. This chain uses TRBV4-2 with TRBJ2-7; TRBD2 agrees at 11 bases. The V segment lost 4 bases and the J segment 2 bases; nucleotides outside the gene matches: 13. Germline V CDR1 and CDR2: LGHNA, YNFKEQ. CDR3 length: 18 residues.

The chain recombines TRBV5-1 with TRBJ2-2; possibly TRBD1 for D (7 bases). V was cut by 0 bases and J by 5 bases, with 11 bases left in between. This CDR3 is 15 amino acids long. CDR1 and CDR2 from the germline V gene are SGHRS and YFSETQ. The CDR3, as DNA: TGCGCCAGCAGCTTGGAACAGGGGAGGACCGGGGAGCTGTTTTTT. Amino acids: CASSLEQGRTGELFF.

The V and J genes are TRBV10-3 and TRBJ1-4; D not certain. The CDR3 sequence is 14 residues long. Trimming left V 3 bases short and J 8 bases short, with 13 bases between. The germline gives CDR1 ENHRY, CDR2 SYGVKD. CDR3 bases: TGTGCCATCAGTGAACGGCCAAATAGCGAAAAACTGTTTTTT. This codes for CAISERPNSEKLFF.

CDR3 amino acids: CAWSVGGGQPQHF. CDR3 in DNA: TGTGCCTGGAGTGTTGGGGGGGGTCAGCCCCAGCATTTT. This chain links TRBV30 with TRBJ1-5, with D perhaps TRBD1 (5 bases). Trimming pared 0 bases from V and 6 bases from J, leaving 9 bases between. Germline V gene data show CDR1 as GTSNPN and CDR2 as SVGIG (reference sequence). The CDR3 runs 13 residues.

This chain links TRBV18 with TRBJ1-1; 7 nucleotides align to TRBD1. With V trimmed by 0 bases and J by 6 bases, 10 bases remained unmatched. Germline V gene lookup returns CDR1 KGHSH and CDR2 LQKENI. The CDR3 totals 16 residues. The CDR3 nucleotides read TGTGCCAGCTCACCACCGGTTCAACAGGGGCCCGCTGAAGCTTTCTTT. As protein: CASSPPVQQGPAEAFF.